Listed below are T cell receptor beta chains from one sample, sequenced in a study of T cell repertoires in cytomegalovirus infection. TCRdb independently ran MiXCR on the reads; one entry per CDR3 protein. The repertoire consists of roughly 250,000 distinct CDR3 sequences, with 22% occurring once and the leading ten covering about 20%. The sequencing input was CD8+ T cells from PBMCs. These receptors were taken from a human donor in good health (CMV status not recorded). Some clones in this sample may be carry-over from other donors' samples. Both conserved end residues are part of each CDR3. D genes are given only for firm matches. Only some rows state a clone size, as once, few, many or a class for expanded clones.

cdr3_aa: CASSDSLLREQYF; cdr3_nt: TGTGCCAGCAGTGACAGCCTCCTTAGGGAGCAGTACTTC; d_call: -; clone_size: few; j_call: TRBJ2-7; v_call: TRBV9
cdr3_aa: CASYTDGGETQYF; cdr3_nt: TGTGCCAGCTATACCGACGGAGGGGAGACCCAGTACTTC; d_call: -; clone_size: many; j_call: TRBJ2-5; v_call: TRBV11-2
cdr3_aa: CASSAAQGYSNQPQHF; cdr3_nt: TGTGCCAGCAGCGCCGCCCAGGGATATAGCAATCAGCCCCAGCATTTT; d_call: -; clone_size: many; j_call: TRBJ1-5; v_call: TRBV7-2
cdr3_aa: CASSKQGRSSYEQYF; cdr3_nt: TGTGCCAGCAGCAAACAGGGTCGGAGCTCCTACGAGCAGTACTTC; d_call: -; clone_size: many; j_call: TRBJ2-7; v_call: TRBV7-9
cdr3_aa: CSARGVDPHSGANVLTF; cdr3_nt: TGCAGTGCTAGAGGGGTGGACCCCCACTCTGGGGCCAACGTCCTGACTTTC; d_call: -; clone_size: many; j_call: TRBJ2-6; v_call: TRBV20-1
cdr3_aa: CASSEAHGTGSYEQYF; cdr3_nt: TGTGCCAGCAGTGAAGCCCATGGGACTGGCTCCTACGAGCAGTACTTC; d_call: -; clone_size: few; j_call: TRBJ2-7; v_call: TRBV2
cdr3_aa: CASSPPAGGNEQFF; cdr3_nt: TGTGCCAGCTCACCACCAGCGGGGGGGAATGAGCAGTTCTTC; d_call: TRBD2; clone_size: few; j_call: TRBJ2-1; v_call: TRBV18
cdr3_aa: CASSLDGHTEAFF; cdr3_nt: TGCGCCAGCAGCTTGGATGGGCACACTGAAGCTTTCTTT; d_call: -; clone_size: many; j_call: TRBJ1-1; v_call: TRBV5-1
cdr3_aa: CASSFPENEQFF; cdr3_nt: TGTGCCAGCAGCTTCCCAGAAAATGAGCAGTTCTTC; d_call: -; clone_size: -; j_call: TRBJ2-1; v_call: TRBV13
cdr3_aa: CASILAGGNTQYF; cdr3_nt: TGTGCCAGCATTCTAGCGGGGGGAAATACGCAGTATTTT; d_call: TRBD2; clone_size: few; j_call: TRBJ2-3; v_call: TRBV7-9
cdr3_aa: CASSQEDSGGLSSYEQYF; cdr3_nt: TGTGCCAGCAGCCAAGAGGATAGCGGGGGCCTGAGCTCCTACGAGCAGTACTTC; d_call: TRBD2; clone_size: few; j_call: TRBJ2-7; v_call: TRBV4-2
cdr3_aa: CASSLTVLEAFF; cdr3_nt: TGTGCCAGCAGCCTTACAGTTCTTGAAGCTTTCTTT; d_call: -; clone_size: few; j_call: TRBJ1-1; v_call: TRBV7-9
cdr3_aa: CASSLAPLDPDTQYF; cdr3_nt: TGTGCCAGCAGCTTGGCCCCCTTGGACCCAGATACGCAGTATTTT; d_call: -; clone_size: -; j_call: TRBJ2-3; v_call: TRBV5-4
cdr3_aa: CASTGERTSGGYTPYEQYF; cdr3_nt: TGTGCCAGCACCGGCGAAAGGACTAGCGGGGGCTACACCCCATACGAGCAGTACTTC; d_call: TRBD2; clone_size: many; j_call: TRBJ2-7; v_call: TRBV7-2
cdr3_aa: CASSLIGPSGEQYF; cdr3_nt: TGTGCCAGCAGCTTAATCGGTCCATCAGGGGAGCAGTACTTC; d_call: -; clone_size: many; j_call: TRBJ2-7; v_call: TRBV7-2
cdr3_aa: CASSHGAGSDQPQHF; cdr3_nt: TGTGCCAGCAGCCACGGGGCAGGTTCCGATCAGCCCCAGCATTTT; d_call: -; clone_size: many; j_call: TRBJ1-5; v_call: TRBV7-6
cdr3_aa: CASSQVGYYGYTF; cdr3_nt: TGTGCCAGCAGCCAAGTGGGGTACTATGGCTACACCTTC; d_call: -; clone_size: few; j_call: TRBJ1-2; v_call: TRBV14
cdr3_aa: CASSYGQPSGNTIYF; cdr3_nt: TGTGCCAGCAGCTACGGACAGCCCTCTGGAAACACCATATATTTT; d_call: -; clone_size: few; j_call: TRBJ1-3; v_call: TRBV7-2
cdr3_aa: CASSTNGFLSYEQYF; cdr3_nt: TGTGCCAGCAGCACCAACGGGTTTCTTTCCTACGAGCAGTACTTC; d_call: -; clone_size: few; j_call: TRBJ2-7; v_call: TRBV28
cdr3_aa: CASSQAGGHGYTF; cdr3_nt: TGTGCCAGCAGCCAAGCCGGGGGACATGGCTACACCTTC; d_call: -; clone_size: few; j_call: TRBJ1-2; v_call: TRBV14
cdr3_aa: CASSLPWSSGGANEQFF; cdr3_nt: TGTGCCAGCAGTCTCCCCTGGAGTAGCGGGGGGGCAAATGAGCAGTTCTTC; d_call: TRBD2; clone_size: few; j_call: TRBJ2-1; v_call: TRBV12-3/TRBV12-4
cdr3_aa: CASSRDGNLNQPQHF; cdr3_nt: TGTGCCAGCAGCCGAGACGGAAACCTTAATCAGCCCCAGCATTTT; d_call: -; clone_size: few; j_call: TRBJ1-5; v_call: TRBV5-6
cdr3_aa: CASSLAPGELFF; cdr3_nt: TGTGCCAGCAGCTTAGCGCCCGGGGAGCTGTTTTTT; d_call: -; clone_size: -; j_call: TRBJ2-2; v_call: TRBV7-6
cdr3_aa: CASSLGTGKRDEQYF; cdr3_nt: TGTGCCAGCAGTCTGGGGACAGGGAAACGGGACGAGCAGTACTTC; d_call: TRBD1; clone_size: few; j_call: TRBJ2-7; v_call: TRBV6-1
cdr3_aa: CASSLEGVLNEQFF; cdr3_nt: TGTGCCAGCAGCTTAGAGGGGGTTTTGAATGAGCAGTTCTTC; d_call: -; clone_size: -; j_call: TRBJ2-1; v_call: TRBV11-2
cdr3_aa: CASSYSSEMDEQYF; cdr3_nt: TGTGCCAGCAGTTACTCTTCAGAAATGGACGAGCAGTACTTC; d_call: -; clone_size: -; j_call: TRBJ2-7; v_call: TRBV6-5
cdr3_aa: CASTPGGRGQNEQFF; cdr3_nt: TGTGCCAGTACCCCCGGTGGGAGGGGGCAAAATGAGCAGTTCTTC; d_call: -; clone_size: -; j_call: TRBJ2-1; v_call: TRBV19
cdr3_aa: CSARDGQGLAGGEETQYF; cdr3_nt: TGCAGTGCTAGAGATGGGCAAGGACTAGCGGGGGGCGAGGAGACCCAGTACTTC; d_call: TRBD2; clone_size: few; j_call: TRBJ2-5; v_call: TRBV20-1
cdr3_aa: CASSMGRLEQYF; cdr3_nt: TGTGCCAGCAGCATGGGACGGCTCGAGCAGTACTTC; d_call: -; clone_size: few; j_call: TRBJ2-7; v_call: TRBV7-9
cdr3_aa: CASRSPDRGETQYF; cdr3_nt: TGTGCCAGCAGATCCCCGGACAGGGGAGAGACCCAGTACTTC; d_call: TRBD1; clone_size: many; j_call: TRBJ2-5; v_call: TRBV7-9
cdr3_aa: CASTRTDQETQYF; cdr3_nt: TGTGCCAGCACCCGGACAGACCAAGAGACCCAGTACTTC; d_call: -; clone_size: -; j_call: TRBJ2-5; v_call: TRBV28
cdr3_aa: CSVPGGSTDTQYF; cdr3_nt: TGCAGCGTCCCAGGGGGGAGCACAGATACGCAGTATTTT; d_call: -; clone_size: few; j_call: TRBJ2-3; v_call: TRBV29-1
cdr3_aa: CASSPRIPAGGQETQYF; cdr3_nt: TGCGCCAGCAGTCCGAGGATACCAGCGGGGGGGCAAGAGACCCAGTACTTC; d_call: TRBD2; clone_size: -; j_call: TRBJ2-5; v_call: TRBV4-1
cdr3_aa: CSARDGGGLPPADTQYF; cdr3_nt: TGCAGTGCTAGAGATGGTGGAGGTCTACCCCCCGCAGATACGCAGTATTTT; d_call: -; clone_size: -; j_call: TRBJ2-3; v_call: TRBV20-1
cdr3_aa: CASSGLGLANEQFF; cdr3_nt: TGTGCCAGCAGTGGCCTGGGACTAGCAAATGAGCAGTTCTTC; d_call: TRBD2; clone_size: -; j_call: TRBJ2-1; v_call: TRBV2
cdr3_aa: CASSEFFTGLGYGYTF; cdr3_nt: TGTGCCAGCAGTGAATTTTTTACAGGTCTAGGCTATGGCTACACCTTC; d_call: -; clone_size: -; j_call: TRBJ1-2; v_call: TRBV2
cdr3_aa: CASSLRFEGRQFF; cdr3_nt: TGTGCCAGCAGCCTAAGATTCGAGGGGAGGCAGTTCTTC; d_call: -; clone_size: many; j_call: TRBJ2-1; v_call: TRBV7-2
cdr3_aa: CASSFRGKQPQHF; cdr3_nt: TGTGCCAGCAGCTTTCGGGGGAAACAGCCCCAGCATTTT; d_call: -; clone_size: few; j_call: TRBJ1-5; v_call: TRBV13
cdr3_aa: CASSIGVLNTEAFF; cdr3_nt: TGTGCCAGTAGTATAGGAGTTTTGAACACTGAAGCTTTCTTT; d_call: -; clone_size: few; j_call: TRBJ1-1; v_call: TRBV19
cdr3_aa: CASSLGQGLSYEQYF; cdr3_nt: TGTGCCAGCAGCTTAGGCCAGGGTCTTTCCTACGAGCAGTACTTC; d_call: -; clone_size: many; j_call: TRBJ2-7; v_call: TRBV5-5
cdr3_aa: CASSPGQVEGGGQPQHF; cdr3_nt: TGTGCCAGCAGCCCGGGACAGGTTGAAGGGGGAGGTCAGCCCCAGCATTTT; d_call: TRBD1; clone_size: many; j_call: TRBJ1-5; v_call: TRBV7-9
cdr3_aa: CSDGQDTEAFF; cdr3_nt: TGCAGCGACGGACAGGACACTGAAGCTTTCTTT; d_call: TRBD1; clone_size: -; j_call: TRBJ1-1; v_call: TRBV29-1
cdr3_aa: CAVSWGGNTEAFF; cdr3_nt: TGTGCCGTATCCTGGGGTGGGAACACTGAAGCTTTCTTT; d_call: -; clone_size: few; j_call: TRBJ1-1; v_call: TRBV7-9
cdr3_aa: CSASGLAGGIFSYEQYF; cdr3_nt: TGCAGTGCTTCGGGACTAGCGGGGGGGATATTCTCCTACGAGCAGTACTTC; d_call: TRBD2; clone_size: -; j_call: TRBJ2-7; v_call: TRBV20-1
cdr3_aa: CASSLLAENEKLFF; cdr3_nt: TGTGCCAGCAGTTTGCTGGCAGAAAATGAAAAACTGTTTTTT; d_call: -; clone_size: few; j_call: TRBJ1-4; v_call: TRBV12-3/TRBV12-4
cdr3_aa: CASSSRTSLAINEQFF; cdr3_nt: TGTGCCAGCAGCTCGAGGACCTCCCTCGCCATCAATGAGCAGTTCTTC; d_call: -; clone_size: few; j_call: TRBJ2-1; v_call: TRBV7-9
cdr3_aa: CASSLGHSYNEQFF; cdr3_nt: TGTGCCAGCAGTTTAGGACACAGCTACAATGAGCAGTTCTTC; d_call: -; clone_size: many; j_call: TRBJ2-1; v_call: TRBV12-3/TRBV12-4
cdr3_aa: CASSHSDRNEQFF; cdr3_nt: TGTGCCAGCAGCCACTCTGACCGCAATGAGCAGTTCTTC; d_call: -; clone_size: few; j_call: TRBJ2-1; v_call: TRBV3-1